The 14 T cell receptor beta chains below all came from one sample that was sequenced in a study of CD8+ T cells in alopecia areata. As for treatment: oral pan-JAK inhibitor, 5-10 mg twice daily. Sequencing used cDNA as its template, made by extracting RNA and reverse transcribing it. Clones were sequenced by immunoSEQ multiplex PCR, and TCRdb holds only the in-frame ones, with some missing. The table records approximately 180,000 clones, under 80% of them present only once. This specimen consisted of CD4+ T cells sorted from blood, obtained between weeks 47 and 50, from a patient treated with tofacitinib. These receptors were obtained from a human donor with alopecia areata.

This clone was counted between two and nine times. This sequence joins TRBV19 and TRBJ1-1; 8 bases fit TRBD1. Germline lookup yields CDR1 LNHDA and CDR2 SQIVND (reference sequence). J lost 4 bases, V lost 5 bases, and 3 bases had no gene match. This CDR3 has 13 residues. The CDR3 reads CASSADRGTEAFF. The CDR3 nucleotides are TGTGCCAGTAGTGCCGACAGGGGCACTGAAGCTTTCTTT. The variable domain in full, completed from reference TRBV19 and TRBJ1-1, reads DGGITQSPKYLFRKEGQNVTLSCEQNLNHDAMYWYRQDPGQGLRLIYYSQIVNDFQKGDIAEGYSVSREKKESFPLTVTSAQKNPTAFYLCASSADRGTEAFFGQGTRLTVV.

This clone showed up just a few times. The CDR3 region is CSVGESAYEQYF. The CDR3 bases are TGCAGCGTTGGAGAATCAGCCTACGAGCAGTACTTC. J is TRBJ2-7 and V is TRBV29-1, with no clear D. The CDR3 is made up of 12 amino acids. V dropped 4 bases and J dropped 2 bases, with 9 bases sitting between them. Germline CDR1 SQVTM, CDR2 ANQGSEA.

This clone was seen only a few times. The chain links TRBV19 to TRBJ1-1; D is ambiguous. Germline V CDR1 and CDR2: LNHDA, SQIVND (reference sequence). CDR3 length equals 14 residues. Trimming pared 5 bases from V and 4 bases from J, leaving 14 bases between. The CDR3 DNA follows: TGTGCCAGTAGTGCTACGTTGAAGATCACTGAAGCTTTCTTT. Its translation: CASSATLKITEAFF.

The chain couples TRBV2 to TRBJ1-2; D is undetermined. The germline CDR1 and CDR2 sequences are SNHLY and FYNNEI. Deletions cut 1 base from V and 5 bases from J, with 8 bases between. The CDR3 spans 13 residues. The DNA of the CDR3 is TGTGCCAGCAGTGAAGTGATGGTTTATGGCTACACCTTC. The encoded protein is CASSEVMVYGYTF. Combining the CDR3 with reference TRBV2 and TRBJ1-2 gives the whole variable domain EPEVTQTPSHQVTQMGQEVILRCVPISNHLYFYWYRQILGQKVEFLVSFYNNEISEKSEIFDDQFSVERPDGSNFTLKIRSTKLEDSAMYFCASSEVMVYGYTFGSGTRLTVV.

The gene calls are TRBV12-5 and TRBJ2-5, with D possibly matching TRBD1 (5 bases). V lost 5 bases and J lost 2, with 12 bases in between. CDR1 and CDR2 from the germline V gene are LGHNT and FRNRAP. The length of the CDR3 is 14 residues. CDR3 residues: CASGPMTVQETQYF. The CDR3 nucleotides are TGTGCTAGTGGTCCGATGACAGTACAAGAGACCCAGTACTTC.

The CDR3 here is CASSLEAGSSYEQYF. DNA of the CDR3: TGTGCCAGCAGTTTAGAGGCAGGGTCCTCCTACGAGCAGTACTTC. The chain employs TRBV27 and TRBJ2-7; TRBD1 might be the D (5 bases). Between the trimmed V and J ends, which lost 2 bases and 0 bases, there was a span of 11 bases. Germline loops: CDR1 MNHEY, CDR2 SMNVEV (reference sequence). This CDR3 has 15 residues.

This chain links TRBV10-3 with TRBJ2-5; D remains unclear. Germline V gives CDR1 ENHRY, CDR2 SYGVKD. V was pared by 6 bases and J by 1 base, with 9 bases between. This CDR3 contains 13 residues. Here the CDR3 DNA reads TGTGCCATCAGCCTGAACCCCCAAGAGACCCAGTACTTC. Protein sequence: CAISLNPQETQYF.

The CDR3 bases are TGCGCCAGCAGCTGGGGGGTAGGGGATCAGCCCCAGCATTTT. Protein product: CASSWGVGDQPQHF. V is TRBV4-1 and J is TRBJ1-5; possible D gene TRBD1, 5 bases. Trimming pared 5 bases from V and 5 bases from J, leaving 13 bases between. The CDR3 extends over 14 amino acids. Germline V gene data show CDR1 as MGHRA and CDR2 as YSYEKL.

V usage is TRBV7-9 and J usage is TRBJ1-1, with TRBD1 as a possible D gene (6 bases). V lost 5 bases and J lost 0, with 10 bases in between. This CDR3 spans 14 amino acids. Germline CDR1 and CDR2: SEHNR and FQNEAQ (reference sequence). The CDR3 DNA follows: TGTGCCAGCAGCAAACAGGGTCTGAACACTGAAGCTTTCTTT. This codes for CASSKQGLNTEAFF.

V gene TRBV9 combines with J gene TRBJ1-4; no reliable D call. V lost 0 bases and J lost 2, with 8 bases in between. Germline CDR1 reads SGDLS; CDR2 reads YYNGEE. This CDR3 contains 15 residues. The CDR3 here is CASSVEGFTNEKLFF. CDR3 bases: TGTGCCAGCAGCGTAGAAGGGTTTACTAATGAAAAACTGTTTTTT.

The chain has TRBV2 and TRBJ2-7, with TRBD1 as a possible D gene (5 bases). V was pared by 0 bases and J by 1 base, with 10 bases between. The germline CDR1 and CDR2 sequences are SNHLY and FYNNEI. CDR3 length equals 15 residues. The CDR3 region is CASSEAQTESYEQYF. CDR3 coding DNA: TGTGCCAGCAGTGAAGCGCAGACAGAGTCCTACGAGCAGTACTTC.

The V and J genes are TRBV7-6 and TRBJ2-3, with D possibly matching TRBD1 (6 bases). Between the trimmed V and J ends, which lost 1 base and 3 bases, there was a span of 11 bases. The CDR3 contains 15 residues. Germline CDR1 SGHVS, CDR2 FNYEAQ. This CDR3 reads CASSLGTELTDTQYF. The CDR3 DNA sequence: TGTGCCAGCAGCTTAGGGACAGAGCTTACAGATACGCAGTATTTT.

V is TRBV4-3 and J is TRBJ1-2; D unclear. Between the trimmed V and J ends, which lost 0 bases and 4 bases, there was a span of 9 bases. Germline V lookup: CDR1 LGHNA, CDR2 YSLEER. This CDR3 region has 14 residues. CDR3 coding DNA: TGCGCCAGCAGCCAAGAAGACCCGTCCTATGGCTACACCTTC. This codes for CASSQEDPSYGYTF.

The chain couples TRBV4-1 to TRBJ1-5; D is perhaps TRBD1 (5 bases). Trimming took off 0 bases at V and 0 bases at J, with 15 bases between the two ends. The germline V gene has CDR1 MGHRA and CDR2 YSYEKL. The CDR3 spans 18 residues. The CDR3 reads CASSQDWTKNYSNQPQHF. CDR3 bases: TGCGCCAGCAGCCAAGATTGGACAAAGAATTATAGCAATCAGCCCCAGCATTTT.